This T cell receptor (beta chain) was identified in a study of memory CD4+ T cells and cytomegalovirus serostatus. Findings of the study overall: Each of 67 CMV-associated TCRbeta sequences occurred in one to five individuals. Median bootstrapped AUC for CMV status was approximately 0.94 originally, approximately 0.91 US-trained.

As to this clone: Its matching antigen is unknown.

Per the germline V gene, CDR1 is SGDLS and CDR2 is YYNGEE. V was clipped by 6 bases and J by 4 bases, with 13 bases between them. The CDR3 runs to 14 residues. Single viable CD3+CD4+CD8-CD45RO+ cells were sorted as the memory CD4+ T cells. Serostatus was set by detecting CMV pp150, pp28, p38, p52 IgG. Some clones are missing from TCRdb's copy, which holds only in-frame ones; the method was immunoSEQ multiplex PCR. Of about 57,000 clones in the sample, around 79% are singletons; the top ten hold approximately 0.82%. The chain recombines TRBV9 with TRBJ1-4; D gene uncertain. Sequences were obtained from memory CD4+ T cells from blood. The sequence was obtained from an adult in good health and CMV-seronegative. CDR3 bases: TGTGCCAGCAACACCGACGCTCATAATGAAAAACTGTTTTTT. It specifies CASNTDAHNEKLFF.